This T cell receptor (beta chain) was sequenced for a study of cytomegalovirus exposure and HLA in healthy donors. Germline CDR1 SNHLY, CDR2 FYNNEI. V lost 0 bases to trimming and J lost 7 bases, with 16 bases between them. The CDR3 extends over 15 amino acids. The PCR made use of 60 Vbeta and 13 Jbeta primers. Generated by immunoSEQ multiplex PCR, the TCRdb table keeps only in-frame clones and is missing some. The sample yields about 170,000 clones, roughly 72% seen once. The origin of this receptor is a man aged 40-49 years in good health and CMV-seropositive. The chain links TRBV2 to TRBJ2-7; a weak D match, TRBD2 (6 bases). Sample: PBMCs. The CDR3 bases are TGTGCCAGCAGTGAAGCTCGGAGGGGTCCGTGGGAGCAGTACTTC. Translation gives CASSEARRGPWEQYF.